The present T cell receptor (beta chain) was sequenced within a study of blood T cells in healthy people across ages. Trimming at V came to 4 bases and at J to 3 bases, leaving 5 bases not matched to a gene. The CDR3 is 15 residues long. Germline V gene sequence: CDR1 SGHAT, CDR2 FQNNGV. Alongside a J-beta primer mix, a sample-barcoded 5' primer served in a second PCR lasting 7 to 11 cycles. TCRdb re-derived calls from the 5' RACE reads in MiXCR, one entry per CDR3 protein. The data contain 700,000 to 900,000 distinct CDR3 sequences, roughly 24% of them seen just once; the ten biggest clones take up about 3%. These data were also filed under a second study, of T cells of mothers and their children. From that paper: The study obtained over 9 million TCR beta CDR3 reads per mother and around 3 million per child.

This TCR derives from a boy aged 5-17 years in good health. Material for sequencing was blood. The rearrangement uses TRBV11-2 and TRBJ2-2; the match to TRBD1 covers 7 bases. CDR3 sequence: CASSYRQGYTGELFF. CDR3 nucleotide sequence: TGTGCCAGCAGCTATCGACAGGGTTACACCGGGGAGCTGTTTTTT.